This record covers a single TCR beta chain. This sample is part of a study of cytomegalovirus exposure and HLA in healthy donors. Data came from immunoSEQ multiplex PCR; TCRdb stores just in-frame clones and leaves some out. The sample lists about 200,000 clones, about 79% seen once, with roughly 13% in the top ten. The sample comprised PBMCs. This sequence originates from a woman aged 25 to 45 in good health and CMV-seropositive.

The CDR3: CASSRVVTGELFF. The CDR3 DNA is TGCGCCAGCAGTCGAGTAGTCACCGGGGAGCTGTTTTTT. The chain carries TRBV10-1 and TRBJ2-2; D gene unclear. The CDR3 is 13 amino acids. Germline CDR1 and CDR2: WNHNN and SYGVQD (reference sequence). V was shortened by 5 bases and J by 4 bases, with 8 bases between the two germline ends.